The 6 T cell receptor beta chains reported below all come from one sample, sequenced in a study of cytomegalovirus exposure and HLA in healthy donors. The PCR used 60 Vbeta and 13 Jbeta primers. Measured with immunoSEQ multiplex PCR; TCRdb has only the in-frame clones, and not every one. The repertoire includes 90,000 to 140,000 clones, around 77% of them detected once, and about 8.3% sits in the top ten. Input material: PBMCs. The receptors stem from a woman aged 40-49 years in good health and CMV-seropositive.

The chain combines TRBV6-5 with TRBJ2-1; 9 nucleotides agree with TRBD2. This CDR3 is 15 amino acids long. Germline CDR1 is MNHEY and CDR2 is SVGAGI. V was clipped by 6 bases and J by 1 base; unmatched bases: 4. CDR3 sequence (DNA): TGTGCCAGCAGGTTTCTAGCGGGATCCTACAATGAGCAGTTCTTC. As protein: CASRFLAGSYNEQFF.

The CDR3 DNA reads TGTGCCAGCAGTTTGCGAAATGAGCAGTTCTTC. Its protein is CASSLRNEQFF. The chain carries TRBV28 and TRBJ2-1; D remains ambiguous. Germline V gene sequence: CDR1 MDHEN, CDR2 SYDVKM. V was trimmed by 3 bases and J by 7 bases, leaving 4 bases between them. This CDR3 has 11 residues. Complete variable domain (other parts from reference TRBV28 and TRBJ2-1): DVKVTQSSRYLVKRTGEKVFLECVQDMDHENMFWYRQDPGLGLRLIYFSYDVKMKEKGDIPEGYSVSREKKERFSLILESASTNQTSMYLCASSLRNEQFFGPGTRLTVL.

The chain uses TRBV28 and TRBJ1-4; 7 nucleotides match TRBD1. The length of the CDR3 is 14 residues. Germline V lookup: CDR1 MDHEN, CDR2 SYDVKM. After removal of 6 bases from V and 7 bases from J, the junction contained 8 bases not matched to a gene. CDR3 in amino acids: CASSLTGESEKLFF. DNA of the CDR3: TGTGCCAGCAGCCTAACAGGGGAGAGTGAAAAACTGTTTTTT.

The chain couples TRBV5-1 to TRBJ1-1; TRBD1 might be the D (6 bases). CDR3 length: 16 residues. Deletions cut 5 bases from V and 5 bases from J, with 22 bases between. The germline V gene encodes CDR1 SGHRS and CDR2 YFSETQ. The CDR3 DNA follows: TGCGCCAGCAGACCGGATCCAGGGGCCTTGGGGACTGAAGCTTTCTTT. As protein: CASRPDPGALGTEAFF.

Written as DNA, the CDR3 is TGTGCCAGCAGCTTGAGAGCGGGGGGTTTCACAGATACGCAGTATTTT. It yields the protein CASSLRAGGFTDTQYF. This chain links TRBV5-4 with TRBJ2-3; 9 nucleotides agree with TRBD2. The CDR3 contains 16 residues. Germline V gene data show CDR1 as SGHNT and CDR2 as YYREEE (reference sequence). Trimming removed 1 base from V and 2 bases from J; junction bases left unmatched: 5.

This rearrangement joins TRBV6-5 to TRBJ1-4; TRBD1 matches 7 bases. CDR3 size: 14 residues. The germline CDR1 and CDR2 sequences are MNHEY and SVGAGI. V shed 5 bases, J shed 6 bases, and the junction held 6 bases outside the gene matches. CDR3 loop: CASSPSGGDEKLFF. CDR3 DNA: TGTGCCAGCAGTCCGTCAGGGGGAGATGAAAAACTGTTTTTT.